The T cell receptor beta chain described here comes from a study of tissue T cells after allogeneic stem cell transplantation. After removal of 5 bases from V and 11 bases from J, the junction contained 18 bases not matched to a gene. The CDR3 is made up of 16 amino acids. The germline V gene has CDR1 KGHDR and CDR2 SFDVKD. Repertoires were generated with immunoSEQ multiplex PCR, while TCRdb's copy carries only in-frame clones and drops some. The table lists about 43,000 clones, more than 90% of them singletons. V and J are TRBV24-1 and TRBJ1-2; TRBD1 aligns across 8 bases. The sample here was blood, taken before transplantation. The TCR was taken from a woman aged 35-75 years who later had graft-versus-host disease after an allogeneic stem cell transplant. In DNA form, the CDR3 reads TGTGCCACCAGTGCCCACGCGGGAGGACAGGGCTTTAGGTACACCTTC. It yields the protein CATSAHAGGQGFRYTF.